This T cell receptor (beta chain) was identified during a study of blood T cell repertoires in COVID-19. Turning to the study itself: Material from acute and convalescent COVID-19 was sourced from the United States, Italy and Spain. From T cells, B-cell-depleted T cells, or PBMCs came the material, which was cDNA or gDNA.

The germline V gene encodes CDR1 MNHEY and CDR2 SVGAGI. This CDR3 has 15 residues. V shed 4 bases and J shed 4 bases, with 16 bases lying between them. In the original processing: The authors estimated nucleated cell counts from reference gene primer amplification. Clones were sequenced by immunoSEQ multiplex PCR, and TCRdb holds only the in-frame ones, with some missing. That table furnishes V, J and clone size, whereas the DNA furnished D and trimming. The top ten clones hold roughly 6.7% of a sample with about 190,000 clones, roughly 89% of them seen once. Material for sequencing was peripheral blood. The sequence was collected from a middle-aged man with acute or convalescent COVID-19. The rearrangement links TRBV6-5 to TRBJ1-1; tentative D call: TRBD1 (5 bases). In DNA form, the CDR3 reads TGTGCCAGCAGTTTCCGTCGGGGGGGGACCACTGAAGCTTTCTTT. This encodes CASSFRRGGTTEAFF.